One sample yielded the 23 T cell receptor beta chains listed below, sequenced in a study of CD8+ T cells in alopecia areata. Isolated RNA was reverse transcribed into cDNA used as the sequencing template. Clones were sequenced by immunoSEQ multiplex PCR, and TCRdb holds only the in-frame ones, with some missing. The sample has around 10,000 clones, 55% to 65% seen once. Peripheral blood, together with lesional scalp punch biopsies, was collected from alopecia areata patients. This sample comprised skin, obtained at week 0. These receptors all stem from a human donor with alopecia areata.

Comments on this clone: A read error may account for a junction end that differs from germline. The CDR3 bases are TGTCCCAGCAGTGAACTAGCGGGGGACCAAGAGACCCAGTACTTC. It encodes CPSSELAGDQETQYF. This sequence joins TRBV6-1 and TRBJ2-5, with TRBD2 identical over 11 bases. The CDR3 is 15 residues long. Germline V gene sequence: CDR1 MNHNS, CDR2 SASEGT.

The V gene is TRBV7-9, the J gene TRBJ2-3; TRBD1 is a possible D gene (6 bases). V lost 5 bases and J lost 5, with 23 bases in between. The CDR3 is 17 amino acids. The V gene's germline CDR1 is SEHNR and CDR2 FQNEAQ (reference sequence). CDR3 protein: CASSPIYRTGRLDTQYF. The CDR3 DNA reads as TGTGCCAGCAGCCCGATCTACCGTACAGGGCGCTTAGATACGCAGTATTTT.

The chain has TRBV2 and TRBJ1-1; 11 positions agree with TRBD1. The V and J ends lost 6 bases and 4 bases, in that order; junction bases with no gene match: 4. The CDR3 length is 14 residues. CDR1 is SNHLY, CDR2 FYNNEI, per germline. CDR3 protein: CASRGQGVSTEAFF. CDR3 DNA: TGTGCCAGCAGGGGACAGGGGGTTAGCACTGAAGCTTTCTTT.

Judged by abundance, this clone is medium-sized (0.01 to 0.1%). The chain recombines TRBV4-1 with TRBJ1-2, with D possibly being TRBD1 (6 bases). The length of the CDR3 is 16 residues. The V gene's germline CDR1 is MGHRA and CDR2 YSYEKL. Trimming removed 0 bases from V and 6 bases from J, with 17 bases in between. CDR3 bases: TGCGCCAGCAGCCAAGAGGTTACAGGGCGAAAGCATGGCTACACCTTC. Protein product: CASSQEVTGRKHGYTF.

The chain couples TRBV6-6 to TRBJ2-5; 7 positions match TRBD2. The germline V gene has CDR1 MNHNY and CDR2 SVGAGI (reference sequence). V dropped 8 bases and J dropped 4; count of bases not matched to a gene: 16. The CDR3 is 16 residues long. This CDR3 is CASCSSLGGGGETQYF. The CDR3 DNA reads TGTGCCAGCTGTTCCTCTTTGGGGGGGGGAGGAGAGACCCAGTACTTC.

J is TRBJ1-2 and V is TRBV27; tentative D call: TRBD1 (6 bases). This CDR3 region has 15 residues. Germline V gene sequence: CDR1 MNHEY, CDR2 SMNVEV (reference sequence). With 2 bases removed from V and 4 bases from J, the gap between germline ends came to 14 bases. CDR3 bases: TGTGCCAGCAGTTTACTCGGCAGGGGAAGCTATGGCTACACCTTC. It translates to CASSLLGRGSYGYTF.

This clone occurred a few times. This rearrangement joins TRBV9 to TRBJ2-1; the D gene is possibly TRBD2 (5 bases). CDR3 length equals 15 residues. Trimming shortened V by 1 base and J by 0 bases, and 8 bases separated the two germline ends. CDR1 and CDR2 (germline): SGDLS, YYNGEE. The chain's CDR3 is CASSVRSGSYNEQFF. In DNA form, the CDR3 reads TGTGCCAGCAGCGTAAGGAGCGGCTCCTACAATGAGCAGTTCTTC.

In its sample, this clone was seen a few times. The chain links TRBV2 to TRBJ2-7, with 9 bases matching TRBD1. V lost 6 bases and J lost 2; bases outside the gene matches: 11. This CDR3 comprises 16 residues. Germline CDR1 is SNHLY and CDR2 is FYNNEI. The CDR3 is CASSGRTGVRAYEQYF. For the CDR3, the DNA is TGTGCCAGCAGCGGAAGGACAGGGGTAAGGGCCTACGAGCAGTACTTC.

CDR3 coding DNA: TGTGCCAGCAAGGCAGGCCCCCAAGAGACCCAGTACTTC. Encoded protein: CASKAGPQETQYF. V usage is TRBV2 and J usage is TRBJ2-5; D uncertain. CDR1 SNHLY and CDR2 FYNNEI come from the germline V gene. The CDR3 spans 13 residues. Trimming removed 7 bases at V and 1 base at J, with 10 bases between.

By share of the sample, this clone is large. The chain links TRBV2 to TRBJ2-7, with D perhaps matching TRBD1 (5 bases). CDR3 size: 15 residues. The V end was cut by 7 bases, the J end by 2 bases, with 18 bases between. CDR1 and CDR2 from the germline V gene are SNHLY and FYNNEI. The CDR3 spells CASMKGQTRPYEQYF. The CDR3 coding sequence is TGTGCCAGCATGAAGGGGCAGACAAGGCCCTACGAGCAGTACTTC. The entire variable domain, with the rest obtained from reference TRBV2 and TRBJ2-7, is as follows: EPEVTQTPSHQVTQMGQEVILRCVPISNHLYFYWYRQILGQKVEFLVSFYNNEISEKSEIFDDQFSVERPDGSNFTLKIRSTKLEDSAMYFCASMKGQTRPYEQYFGPGTRLTVT.

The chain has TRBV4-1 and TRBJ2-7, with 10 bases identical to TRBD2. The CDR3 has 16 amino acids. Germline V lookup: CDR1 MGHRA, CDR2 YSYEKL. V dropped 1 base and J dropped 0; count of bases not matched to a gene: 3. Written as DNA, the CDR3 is TGCGCCAGCAGCCAAGCCGGGACTAGCGACTCCTACGAGCAGTACTTC. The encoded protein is CASSQAGTSDSYEQYF.

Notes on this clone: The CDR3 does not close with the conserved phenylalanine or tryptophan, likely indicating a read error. The CDR3 sequence is CNVSSGTGGTLNTEAFC. The DNA for the CDR3 is TGCAACGTCTCTTCCGGGACAGGCGGGACTTTGAACACTGAAGCTTTCTGT. This chain connects TRBV29-1 to TRBJ1-1; 8 bases match TRBD1. Germline values: CDR1 SQVTM, CDR2 ANQGSEA. The CDR3 contains 17 residues.

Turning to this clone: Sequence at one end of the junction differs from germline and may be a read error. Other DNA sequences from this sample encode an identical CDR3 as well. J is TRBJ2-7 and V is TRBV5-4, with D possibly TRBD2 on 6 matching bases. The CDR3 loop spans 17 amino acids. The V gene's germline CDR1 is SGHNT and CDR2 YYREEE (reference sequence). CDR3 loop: CASSSGGGRRAPYEQYF. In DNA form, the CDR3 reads TGTGCTAGCAGCTCCGGGGGAGGTAGACGTGCCCCCTACGAGCAGTACTTC.

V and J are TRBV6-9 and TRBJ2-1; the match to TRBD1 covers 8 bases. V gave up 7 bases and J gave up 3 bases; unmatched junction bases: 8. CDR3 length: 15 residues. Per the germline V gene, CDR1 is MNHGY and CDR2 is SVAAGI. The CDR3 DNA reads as TGTGCCAGCATCCTGCCGGGACAGGTCTACAATGAGCAGTTCTTC. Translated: CASILPGQVYNEQFF.

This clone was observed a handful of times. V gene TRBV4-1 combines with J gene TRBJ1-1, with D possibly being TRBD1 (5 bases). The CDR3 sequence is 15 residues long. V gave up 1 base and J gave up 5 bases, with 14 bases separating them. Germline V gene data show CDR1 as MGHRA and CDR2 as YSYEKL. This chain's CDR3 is CASSQAGGRITEAFF. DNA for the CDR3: TGCGCCAGCAGCCAAGCCGGGGGGAGGATTACTGAAGCTTTCTTT.

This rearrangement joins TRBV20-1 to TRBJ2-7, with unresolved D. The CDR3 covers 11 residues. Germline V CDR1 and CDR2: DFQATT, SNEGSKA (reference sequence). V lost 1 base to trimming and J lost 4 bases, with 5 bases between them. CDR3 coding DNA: TGCAGTGCTAGAGGGCAGTACGAGCAGTACTTC. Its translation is CSARGQYEQYF.

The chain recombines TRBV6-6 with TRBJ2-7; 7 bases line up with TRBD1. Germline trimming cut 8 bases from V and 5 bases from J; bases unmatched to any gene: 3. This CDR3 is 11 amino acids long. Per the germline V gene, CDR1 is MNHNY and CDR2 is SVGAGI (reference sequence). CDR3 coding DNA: TGTGCCAGCGGACAGGTCAACGAGCAGTACTTC. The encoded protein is CASGQVNEQYF.

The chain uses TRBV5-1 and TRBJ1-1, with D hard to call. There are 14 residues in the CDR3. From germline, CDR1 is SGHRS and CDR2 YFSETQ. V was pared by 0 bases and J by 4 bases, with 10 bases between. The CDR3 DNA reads TGCGCCAGCAGCTTGGGTTTGGGAGGCACTGAAGCTTTCTTT. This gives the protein CASSLGLGGTEAFF.

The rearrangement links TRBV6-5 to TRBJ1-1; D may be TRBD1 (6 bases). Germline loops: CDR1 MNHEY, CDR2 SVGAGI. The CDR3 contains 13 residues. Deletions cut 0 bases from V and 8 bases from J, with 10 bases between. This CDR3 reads CASSYSSGAEAFF. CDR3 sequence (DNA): TGTGCCAGCAGTTACTCATCAGGGGCCGAAGCTTTCTTT.

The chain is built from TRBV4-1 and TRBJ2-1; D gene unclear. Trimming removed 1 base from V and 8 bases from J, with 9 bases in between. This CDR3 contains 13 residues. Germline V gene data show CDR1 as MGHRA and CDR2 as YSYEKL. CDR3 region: CASSQGLSYEQFF. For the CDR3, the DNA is TGCGCCAGCAGCCAAGGGCTGAGTTATGAGCAGTTCTTC.

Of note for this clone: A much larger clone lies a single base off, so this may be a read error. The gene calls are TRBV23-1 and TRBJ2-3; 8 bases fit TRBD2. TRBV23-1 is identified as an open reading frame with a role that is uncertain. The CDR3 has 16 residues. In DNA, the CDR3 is TGCGCCAACAGTCAATTCGGCGGGGGGCGCACAGATACGCAGTATTTT. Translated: CANSQFGGGRTDTQYF.

The DNA for the CDR3 is TGTGCCAGCAGCGTAGGGGGGACCCCCTACGAGCAGTACTTC. Amino acid sequence: CASSVGGTPYEQYF. The V gene is TRBV9, the J gene TRBJ2-7; possibly TRBD1 or TRBD2 for D (5 bases each). Trimming took off 0 bases at V and 2 bases at J, with 9 bases between the two ends. This CDR3 is built from 14 residues. The V gene's germline CDR1 is SGDLS and CDR2 YYNGEE.

The CDR3 DNA reads as TGTGCCAGCACGGAGCGTTGGGGGAATGAGCAGTTCTTC. Translating gives CASTERWGNEQFF. The chain uses TRBV6-1 and TRBJ2-1; D possibly uses TRBD1 or TRBD2 (5 bases each). Germline values: CDR1 MNHNS, CDR2 SASEGT. V dropped 7 bases and J dropped 7 bases, with 14 bases sitting between them. There are 13 residues in the CDR3.